The 14 T cell receptor beta chains in this list originate from one sample, sequenced in a study of blood T cell repertoires in COVID-19. The assay was immunoSEQ multiplex PCR, and TCRdb's table has in-frame clones only and misses some. This sample carries 150,000 to 200,000 clones, around 86% of them seen once, and the ten largest clones take roughly 2.9%. The source material was peripheral blood. These receptors were obtained from a woman aged 25 to 39 with active or convalescent COVID-19.

The rearrangement uses TRBV20-1 and TRBJ2-5; TRBD1 agrees at 9 bases. Trimming took 3 bases from V and 7 from J; bases not matched to a gene: 12. The V gene's germline CDR1 is DFQATT and CDR2 SNEGSKA (reference sequence). This CDR3 spans 15 amino acids. The CDR3 reads CSASPGQGLKGTQYF. As DNA, the CDR3 is TGCAGTGCTAGTCCGGGACAGGGTCTTAAAGGGACCCAGTACTTC.

This clone was found a few times. The rearrangement uses TRBV12-5 and TRBJ1-6; D not resolved. Germline V CDR1 and CDR2: LGHNT, FRNRAP. Trimming removed 0 bases from V and 3 bases from J, with 9 bases in between. The CDR3 runs 16 residues. The CDR3 DNA sequence: TGTGCTAGTGGTTTGGTCAATAGAGGCTATAATTCACCCCTCCACTTT. Its protein is CASGLVNRGYNSPLHF.

The chain couples TRBV5-1 to TRBJ2-1; D might be TRBD2 (7 bases). Trimming left V 3 bases short and J 6 bases short, with 10 bases between. Germline CDR1 SGHRS, CDR2 YFSETQ. The CDR3 is 13 residues long. The CDR3 DNA reads TGCGCCAGCAGCTGGGGAGGGGGCAATGAGCAGTTCTTC. The encoded protein is CASSWGGGNEQFF.

The table lists this clone with many counts. J is TRBJ1-6 and V is TRBV12-3 or TRBV12-4; D possibly corresponds to TRBD1 (5 bases). Trimming removed 4 bases from V and 14 bases from J, with 12 bases in between. The CDR3 covers 12 residues. The CDR3 DNA sequence: TGTGCCAGCAGTTCAGGGTTTCTCACCCTCCACTTT. Residues: CASSSGFLTLHF.

CDR3 sequence reads: CASRYGTSAFF. CDR3 DNA: TGCGCCAGCAGATATGGGACTTCAGCTTTCTTT. This rearrangement joins TRBV5-1 to TRBJ1-1; D may be TRBD1 (5 bases). Germline V CDR1 and CDR2: SGHRS, YFSETQ. The CDR3 has 11 residues. V lost 5 bases, J lost 10 bases, and 12 bases lay in between.

The chain uses TRBV11-1 and TRBJ2-7; 7 bases fit TRBD2. This CDR3 comprises 14 residues. Germline-derived CDR1 and CDR2 are SGHAT and FQDESV (reference sequence). Trimming at V came to 4 bases and at J to 6 bases, leaving 9 bases not matched to a gene. In nucleotides, the CDR3 is TGTGCCAGCAGCTCTTTCGGGAGGATAGGCGAGCAGTACTTC. Translated, it gives CASSSFGRIGEQYF.

V and J are TRBV6-5 and TRBJ2-1, with 9 bases aligning to TRBD1. In germline, CDR1 is MNHEY, CDR2 SVGAGI. V lost 5 bases to trimming and J lost 3 bases; unmatched junction nucleotides: 5. This CDR3 comprises 15 residues. In nucleotides, the CDR3 is TGTGCCAGCAGTCAGGACAGGGGACTCTACAATGAGCAGTTCTTC. It translates to CASSQDRGLYNEQFF.

This sequence joins TRBV12-3 or TRBV12-4 and TRBJ2-2; D is possibly TRBD1 (5 bases). V was trimmed by 6 bases and J by 3 bases, leaving 8 bases between them. This CDR3 has 13 amino acids. The CDR3 reads CASRDTYTGELFF. CDR3 sequence (DNA): TGTGCCAGCAGGGACACTTACACCGGGGAGCTGTTTTTT.

This chain links TRBV28 with TRBJ2-7; TRBD2 is a possible D gene (5 bases). Germline V gene sequence: CDR1 MDHEN, CDR2 SYDVKM. The CDR3 loop spans 13 amino acids. Trimming left V 6 bases short and J 3 bases short, with 12 bases between. CDR3 in DNA: TGTGCCAGCAGCCCCTCCGGGGACTACGAGCAGTACTTC. Translated: CASSPSGDYEQYF.

This chain links TRBV5-1 with TRBJ2-2; 10 bases agree with TRBD1. The CDR3 totals 16 residues. Trimming cost V 4 bases and J 5 bases; bases outside gene matches: 8. Germline assignment: CDR1 SGHRS and CDR2 YFSETQ. CDR3 in DNA: TGCGCCAGCAGCAAACAAGGACAGGGGGAGACCGGGGAGCTGTTTTTT. This sequence encodes CASSKQGQGETGELFF. The full variable domain, rest sourced from reference TRBV5-1 and TRBJ2-2, is KAGVTQTPRYLIKTRGQQVTLSCSPISGHRSVSWYQQTPGQGLQFLFEYFSETQRNKGNFPGRFSGRQFSNSRSEMNVSTLELGDSALYLCASSKQGQGETGELFFGEGSRLTVL.

The V gene is TRBV10-2, the J gene TRBJ2-1, with 8 nucleotides matching TRBD2. The CDR3 contains 14 residues. Trimming at V came to 6 bases and at J to 7 bases, leaving 8 bases not matched to a gene. The germline gives CDR1 WSHSY, CDR2 SAAADI. CDR3 sequence reads: CASSSSGSWNEQFF. CDR3 coding DNA: TGCGCCAGCAGCTCTAGCGGGTCATGGAATGAGCAGTTCTTC.

The rearrangement links TRBV5-1 to TRBJ1-1, with D perhaps matching TRBD1 (5 bases). Trimming shortened V by 2 bases and J by 3 bases, and 20 bases separated the two germline ends. The CDR3 is 17 residues long. The germline V gene encodes CDR1 SGHRS and CDR2 YFSETQ. The chain's CDR3 is CASSFLRGRATYTEAFF. CDR3 coding DNA: TGCGCCAGCAGCTTTCTTAGGGGAAGGGCCACCTACACTGAAGCTTTCTTT.

The V and J genes are TRBV5-6 and TRBJ2-1; D is possibly TRBD2 (5 bases). V was clipped by 2 bases and J by 6 bases, with 9 bases between them. The CDR3 contains 13 residues. CDR1 SGHDT and CDR2 YYEEEE come from the germline V gene. The CDR3 region is CASSFRTGNEQFF. In nucleotides, the CDR3 is TGTGCCAGCAGCTTCCGGACTGGCAATGAGCAGTTCTTC.

The V call is TRBV11-3, the J call TRBJ1-1; TRBD1 is a possible D gene (6 bases). The CDR3 consists of 14 residues. CDR1 and CDR2 (germline): SGHNT, YENEEA. Trimming stripped 5 bases from V and 9 bases from J, with 19 bases between. For the CDR3, the DNA is TGTGCCAGCAGCCCAACGCCCTCACAGGGAAAAGCTTTCTTT. Its translation: CASSPTPSQGKAFF.